The clone carrying this TCR beta chain was counted ten times or more. Its antigen remains unidentified. This entry belongs to a study of T cells in Graves' hyperthyroidism and ophthalmopathy. There were TCR beta CDR3 regions amplified from RNA transcripts. The HTBI primer set drove a first-round RT-PCR of the TCR CDR3. TCRdb recomputed calls from the multiplex PCR reads with MiXCR, one row per CDR3 protein. The sample has hundreds of thousands of distinct CDR3 sequences, 15% seen once. CDR3 size: 14 residues. Germline loops: CDR1 SGHAT, CDR2 FQNNGV. V lost 5 bases to trimming and J lost 4 bases, with 13 bases between them. Ophthalmopathy cases scored 3 or more on the Clinical Activity Score and 4 or more on NOSPECS grade, with duration below 3 months. Study conclusions and caveats: A model built on 13 V-J features separated ophthalmopathy from stable hyperthyroidism.

This clonotype was sampled from a woman aged 60-75 years with Graves' ophthalmopathy. The gene calls are TRBV11-2 and TRBJ2-3; maybe TRBD2 (6 bases). The sequencing input was blood. CDR3 bases: TGTGCCAGCAGCGTGGGAGGCCACCCAGATACGCAGTATTTT. Encoded protein: CASSVGGHPDTQYF.